The 28 T cell receptor beta chains presented below share a single source sample, sequenced in a study of blood T cell repertoires in COVID-19. Measured with immunoSEQ multiplex PCR; TCRdb has only the in-frame clones, and not every one. The profile covers about 110,000 clones, with approximately 90% appearing a single time and around 4.8% taken by the ten largest. Sequenced: peripheral blood. Receptors were obtained from a human donor in a cohort sampled during active COVID-19.

The CDR3 sequence is CASGLGTGGQETQYF. The CDR3 DNA reads as TGTGCTAGTGGCCTTGGGACAGGGGGGCAAGAGACCCAGTACTTC. The chain uses TRBV12-5 and TRBJ2-5; TRBD1 agrees at 11 bases. This CDR3 region has 15 residues. Trimming at V came to 6 bases and at J to 2 bases, leaving 5 bases not matched to a gene. In germline, CDR1 is LGHNT, CDR2 FRNRAP.

The rearrangement joins TRBV20-1 to TRBJ1-6; tentatively, D is TRBD1 (5 bases). CDR3 length: 15 residues. Germline V CDR1 and CDR2: DFQATT, SNEGSKA (reference sequence). Trimming shortened V by 6 bases and J by 10 bases, and 22 bases separated the two germline ends. The chain's CDR3 is CSASLAWGSPSPLHF. CDR3 nucleotides: TGCAGTGCCAGTCTGGCTTGGGGCAGCCCCTCACCCCTCCACTTT.

This chain uses TRBV13 with TRBJ2-7, with D maybe TRBD1 (5 bases). Trimming took off 5 bases at V and 3 bases at J, with 14 bases between the two ends. The CDR3 covers 14 residues. Germline-derived CDR1 and CDR2 are PRHDT and FYEKMQ (reference sequence). The CDR3 region has the DNA TGTGCCAGCAGCCAGCGACAGTACCACTACGAGCAGTACTTC. Its protein is CASSQRQYHYEQYF.

This chain joins TRBV9 and TRBJ1-3, with 7 bases that match TRBD1. Germline V gene lookup returns CDR1 SGDLS and CDR2 YYNGEE. V was pared by 0 bases and J by 8 bases, with 20 bases of the junction left unmatched. The CDR3 loop spans 19 amino acids. CDR3 sequence reads: CASSVGQGVTQSALDTIYF. CDR3 nucleotides: TGTGCCAGCAGCGTAGGACAGGGAGTAACCCAATCTGCCTTAGACACCATATATTTT.

V is TRBV6-6 and J is TRBJ1-5, with D uncertain. The CDR3 is 12 amino acids. The V gene's germline CDR1 is MNHNY and CDR2 SVGAGI (reference sequence). Trimming pared 7 bases from V and 5 bases from J, leaving 9 bases between. The CDR3 sequence: CASTLGDQPQHF. The DNA for the CDR3 is TGTGCCAGCACCCTGGGAGATCAGCCCCAGCATTTT.

Only one count was recorded for this clone. The gene calls are TRBV28 and TRBJ1-4; no firm D call. CDR3 length equals 15 residues. V was pared by 3 bases and J by 0 bases, with 8 bases between. Germline V gene data show CDR1 as MDHEN and CDR2 as SYDVKM. The DNA for the CDR3 is TGTGCCAGCAGTTTCCGGACTGCAACTAATGAAAAACTGTTTTTT. Translating gives CASSFRTATNEKLFF.

The gene calls are TRBV29-1 and TRBJ2-4; TRBD2 agrees at 9 bases. J was trimmed by 11 bases and V by 2 bases; bases with no gene match: 7. CDR1 SQVTM and CDR2 ANQGSEA come from the germline V gene. This CDR3 comprises 13 residues. CDR3: CSVELNSGSLQYF. In DNA form, the CDR3 reads TGCAGCGTTGAACTGAATAGCGGGAGCCTTCAGTACTTC. The variable domain in full, with the rest retrieved from reference TRBV29-1 and TRBJ2-4, is SAVISQKPSRDICQRGTSLTIQCQVDSQVTMMFWYRQQPGQSLTLIATANQGSEATYESGFVIDKFPISRPNLTFSTLTVSNMSPEDSSIYLCSVELNSGSLQYFGAGTRLSVL.

V usage is TRBV21-1 and J usage is TRBJ1-5; whether TRBD1, the table's D call, matches the DNA was not checked. TRBV21-1 is labeled a pseudogene. CDR3 length: 16 residues. The DNA for the CDR3 is TGTGCCAGCAGCAAAGTTAGGAGCACAGGGAATCAGCCCCAGCATTTT. Amino acids: CASSKVRSTGNQPQHF.

This clone has more than one count but fewer than ten. CDR3 sequence reads: CASSLGRGNTGELFF. CDR3 in DNA: TGTGCCAGCAGCTTGGGCAGGGGCAACACCGGGGAGCTGTTTTTT. The V gene is TRBV5-5, the J gene TRBJ2-2; a weak D match, TRBD1 (6 bases). Trimming removed 0 bases from V and 2 bases from J, with 8 bases in between. Germline V CDR1 and CDR2: SGHKS, YYEKEE (reference sequence). This CDR3 region has 15 residues.

This clone was seen just once. The chain joins TRBV6-6 to TRBJ2-7; 9 bases agree with TRBD1. The CDR3 consists of 12 residues. CDR1 and CDR2 from the germline V gene are MNHNY and SVGAGI (reference sequence). The V and J ends lost 8 bases and 3 bases, in that order; junction bases with no gene match: 2. The CDR3 DNA sequence: TGTGCCAGCGAGGACAGGGGCTACGAGCAGTACTTC. It encodes CASEDRGYEQYF.

This chain links TRBV11-2 with TRBJ2-1; 9 nucleotides line up with TRBD2. The CDR3 extends over 15 amino acids. Losses at the gene ends were 7 bases for V and 6 bases for J; bases not matched to a gene: 10. CDR1 and CDR2 from the germline V gene are SGHAT and FQNNGV. The CDR3, as DNA: TGTGCCAGCATCCGTTCAGCGGGGGGCCTCAATGAGCAGTTCTTC. It yields the protein CASIRSAGGLNEQFF.

This sequence joins TRBV10-3 and TRBJ1-1, with D unclear. Trimming took off 5 bases at V and 0 bases at J, with 10 bases between the two ends. The V gene's germline CDR1 is ENHRY and CDR2 SYGVKD. CDR3 size: 14 residues. CDR3 DNA: TGTGCCATCAGTCAGGCCTTCATGAACACTGAAGCTTTCTTT. Protein sequence: CAISQAFMNTEAFF.

For the CDR3, the DNA is TGTGCCAGCAGCTTAAGGACTAGCGGGAGCGGCGGGGAGCTGTTTTTT. Translation: CASSLRTSGSGGELFF. The genes are TRBV7-3 and TRBJ2-2; 13 bases map to TRBD2. Trimming took 1 base from V and 7 from J; bases not matched to a gene: 3. This CDR3 has 16 residues. From germline, CDR1 is SGHTA and CDR2 FQGTGA.

The genes are TRBV15 and TRBJ1-5, with D unresolved. Trimming removed 1 base at V and 4 bases at J, with 5 bases between. The CDR3 is made up of 13 amino acids. The V gene's germline CDR1 is LNHNV and CDR2 YYDKDF (reference sequence). CDR3 region: CATSRAGNQPQHF. CDR3 nucleotides: TGTGCCACCAGCAGAGCAGGAAATCAGCCCCAGCATTTT.

The rearrangement uses TRBV6-5 and TRBJ1-1, with no clear D. The CDR3 is 14 amino acids. Trimming took off 6 bases at V and 1 base at J, with 12 bases between the two ends. The germline gives CDR1 MNHEY, CDR2 SVGAGI. CDR3 DNA: TGTGCCAGCAGCCCAGTTCAGAAGAACACTGAAGCTTTCTTT. Protein sequence: CASSPVQKNTEAFF.

This rearrangement joins TRBV2 to TRBJ1-4; D is uncertain. Germline CDR1 and CDR2: SNHLY and FYNNEI. Trimming removed 8 bases from V and 10 bases from J, with 20 bases in between. The CDR3 runs to 14 residues. The CDR3, as DNA: TGTGCCAGCCTCCGGACCCATCGGGAAGGAAAACTGTTTTTT. It codes for CASLRTHREGKLFF.

The V and J genes are TRBV29-1 and TRBJ2-7; tentative D call: TRBD2 (6 bases). Germline-derived CDR1 and CDR2 are SQVTM and ANQGSEA. This CDR3 comprises 13 residues. The V end was cut by 7 bases, the J end by 3 bases, with 16 bases between. The CDR3 spells CSAEGPDHYEQYF. The CDR3 nucleotides read TGCAGCGCGGAGGGGCCGGACCACTACGAGCAGTACTTC.

The V gene is TRBV3-1 (or the pseudogene TRBV3-2), the J gene TRBJ1-1; D is uncertain. Trimming removed 1 base at V and 2 bases at J, with 14 bases between. Germline loops: CDR1 LGHDT, CDR2 YNNKEL (reference sequence). This CDR3 contains 16 residues. CDR3 sequence (DNA): TGTGCCAGCAGCCAAGCAGGAGGGTTCAGTAACACTGAAGCTTTCTTT. It yields the protein CASSQAGGFSNTEAFF.

V is TRBV6-5 and J is TRBJ2-1, with D tentatively TRBD2 (7 bases). Trimming took 4 bases from V and 7 from J, leaving 20 bases between them. Germline CDR1 and CDR2: MNHEY and SVGAGI. The CDR3 length is 16 residues. The CDR3 sequence: CASSSPGGGSGNEQFF. CDR3 nucleotide sequence: TGTGCCAGCAGTTCCCCGGGGGGCGGCTCCGGGAATGAGCAGTTCTTC.

Here the CDR3 reads CASSQRGAGGPSEQFF. The CDR3 DNA reads TGTGCCAGCAGCCAGCGGGGGGCGGGAGGGCCCAGTGAGCAGTTCTTC. The chain links TRBV11-1 to TRBJ2-1; 9 bases fit TRBD2. Looked up from germline, CDR1 is SGHAT and CDR2 is FQDESV (reference sequence). The CDR3 runs to 16 residues. Trimming took 5 bases from V and 9 from J; bases not matched to a gene: 14.

This sequence joins TRBV6-5 and TRBJ2-2, with 8 bases aligning to TRBD2. In germline, CDR1 is MNHEY, CDR2 SVGAGI. The junction had 3 bases not matched to a gene; V was cut back by 6 bases and J by 0 bases. There are 15 residues in the CDR3. The CDR3 nucleotides read TGTGCCAGCAGACTCGGGGGGGCGAACACCGGGGAGCTGTTTTTT. Residues: CASRLGGANTGELFF.

The V gene is TRBV28, the J gene TRBJ2-1; D possibly corresponds to TRBD2 (6 bases). The V gene lost 11 bases and the J gene lost 2 bases, with 13 bases spanning the gap. Germline-derived CDR1 and CDR2 are MDHEN and SYDVKM. This CDR3 is 13 amino acids long. CDR3 nucleotide sequence: TGTGCCCTCGGGGTAGCGGCCTACAATGAGCAGTTCTTC. Translation: CALGVAAYNEQFF.

The CDR3 here is CASSLRQGAVTEAFF. In nucleotides, the CDR3 is TGTGCCAGCAGCTTACGGCAGGGGGCGGTCACTGAAGCTTTCTTT. This sequence joins TRBV7-9 and TRBJ1-1, with 8 positions matching TRBD1. After removal of 2 bases from V and 4 bases from J, the junction contained 6 bases not matched to a gene. Germline CDR1 is SEHNR and CDR2 is FQNEAQ (reference sequence). The CDR3 runs 15 residues.

The chain links TRBV5-1 to TRBJ1-5; weak D call: TRBD1 (6 bases). The CDR3 is 15 residues long. Germline V gene lookup returns CDR1 SGHRS and CDR2 YFSETQ. The V gene lost 0 bases and the J gene lost 4 bases, with 11 bases spanning the gap. The CDR3 sequence: CASSLAGTPNQPQHF. The DNA for the CDR3 is TGCGCCAGCAGCTTGGCGGGGACACCAAATCAGCCCCAGCATTTT. The variable domain in full, with the rest retrieved from reference TRBV5-1 and TRBJ1-5, is KAGVTQTPRYLIKTRGQQVTLSCSPISGHRSVSWYQQTPGQGLQFLFEYFSETQRNKGNFPGRFSGRQFSNSRSEMNVSTLELGDSALYLCASSLAGTPNQPQHFGDGTRLSIL.

The chain uses TRBV10-3 and TRBJ2-1, with 8 bases that match TRBD1. Trimming at V came to 6 bases and at J to 12 bases, leaving 19 bases not matched to a gene. The CDR3 consists of 16 residues. Per germline, CDR1 ENHRY and CDR2 SYGVKD. The CDR3 reads CAIRIDRGRLLGRQFF. CDR3 in DNA: TGTGCCATCAGGATCGACAGGGGCCGCCTTTTGGGTAGGCAGTTCTTC.

The rearrangement joins TRBV30 to TRBJ1-1; D is unresolved. The germline CDR1 and CDR2 sequences are GTSNPN and SVGIG (reference sequence). V lost 4 bases to trimming and J lost 8 bases, with 14 bases between them. The CDR3 has 12 residues. Written as DNA, the CDR3 is TGTGCCTGGAATTACGAAACTCGCGAAGCTTTCTTT. Translated: CAWNYETREAFF.

This clone was detected a few times. The chain uses TRBV6-5 and TRBJ2-7; D remains unclear. Between the trimmed V and J ends, which lost 8 bases and 4 bases, there was a span of 15 bases. The length of the CDR3 is 13 residues. Per the germline V gene, CDR1 is MNHEY and CDR2 is SVGAGI. The CDR3, as DNA: TGTGCCAGCTCCCCCTATGTCTTGTACGAGCAGTACTTC. It translates to CASSPYVLYEQYF.

Remarks on this clone: This CDR3 is also generated by other DNA sequences in the sample. This chain uses TRBV4-1 with TRBJ2-5; D gene ambiguous. The V gene lost 1 base and the J gene lost 5 bases, with 8 bases spanning the gap. The CDR3 consists of 13 residues. Germline assignment: CDR1 MGHRA and CDR2 YSYEKL. CDR3 amino acids: CASSQVLRETQYF. CDR3 in DNA: TGCGCCAGCAGCCAAGTCCTCCGGGAGACCCAGTACTTC.